A single sample is the source of the 11 T cell receptor beta chains below, sequenced in a study of cytomegalovirus exposure and HLA in healthy donors. The method was immunoSEQ multiplex PCR; TCRdb's version includes in-frame clones alone and lacks a portion of them. The table has almost 70,000 clones, 96% seen once; the top ten hold about 4.6%. The specimen was PBMCs. The receptors originated from a woman aged 18-35 years in good health and CMV-seropositive.

The chain links TRBV10-3 to TRBJ2-7, with 11 bases identical to TRBD1. Germline V gene lookup returns CDR1 ENHRY and CDR2 SYGVKD. This CDR3 is built from 14 residues. Trimming took 6 bases from V and 4 from J; bases not matched to a gene: 5. The CDR3 here is CAIRGTGGGYEQYF. Written as DNA, the CDR3 is TGTGCCATCAGGGGGACAGGGGGTGGGTACGAGCAGTACTTC.

V usage is TRBV27 and J usage is TRBJ1-5; D gene ambiguous. V gave up 3 bases and J gave up 5 bases, with 5 bases separating them. CDR3 length equals 12 residues. Germline CDR1 reads MNHEY; CDR2 reads SMNVEV (reference sequence). CDR3 in DNA: TGTGCCAGCAGTTTGGGAGATCAGCCCCAGCATTTT. It specifies CASSLGDQPQHF.

This chain uses TRBV7-9 with TRBJ2-3; D ambiguous. The germline V gene encodes CDR1 SEHNR and CDR2 FQNEAQ (reference sequence). The V end lost 0 bases, the J end lost 0 bases, and 10 bases lay between the germline ends. This CDR3 is built from 16 residues. The CDR3 sequence: CASSLARPASTDTQYF. The CDR3 DNA reads as TGTGCCAGCAGCTTAGCGAGGCCTGCCAGCACAGATACGCAGTATTTT.

The gene calls are TRBV13 and TRBJ2-7; 14 bases line up with TRBD2. This CDR3 region has 17 residues. Trimming at V came to 5 bases and at J to 0 bases, leaving 6 bases not matched to a gene. Germline-derived CDR1 and CDR2 are PRHDT and FYEKMQ (reference sequence). In DNA, the CDR3 is TGTGCCAGCAGCCCCTATGGGACTAGCGGGAGCTCCTACGAGCAGTACTTC. This codes for CASSPYGTSGSSYEQYF.

The chain couples TRBV23-1 to TRBJ2-2, with 7 nucleotides matching TRBD1. TRBV23-1 has ORF status, its function being uncertain. The junction had 5 bases not matched to a gene; V was cut back by 5 bases and J by 2 bases. The CDR3 runs to 15 residues. The CDR3 DNA reads as TGCGCCAGCAGTTCCGGGACAGTCAACACCGGGGAGCTGTTTTTT. The encoded protein is CASSSGTVNTGELFF.

V is TRBV15 and J is TRBJ2-7; TRBD2 agrees at 8 bases. V lost 1 base to trimming and J lost 2 bases; unmatched junction nucleotides: 13. Looked up from germline, CDR1 is LNHNV and CDR2 is YYDKDF (reference sequence). The CDR3 consists of 18 residues. In DNA, the CDR3 is TGTGCCACCAGCAGAGTTACGCCAGAGAGCGGGAGAACCTACGAGCAGTACTTC. Translating gives CATSRVTPESGRTYEQYF. Together with reference TRBV15 and TRBJ2-7, the CDR3 gives the full variable domain: DAMVIQNPRYQVTQFGKPVTLSCSQTLNHNVMYWYQQKSSQAPKLLFHYYDKDFNNEADTPDNFQSRRPNTSFCFLDIRSPGLGDTAMYLCATSRVTPESGRTYEQYFGPGTRLTVT.

V and J are TRBV2 and TRBJ2-2, with D unresolved. Germline assignment: CDR1 SNHLY and CDR2 FYNNEI. This CDR3 is 13 amino acids long. V lost 7 bases and J lost 2, with 8 bases in between. CDR3 sequence (DNA): TGTGCCAGCACCCAGAAAAACACCGGGGAGCTGTTTTTT. Its translation is CASTQKNTGELFF.

In DNA form, the CDR3 reads TGCGCCAGCAGCCAACTAGCGGGAGACCCTAGCACAGATACGCAGTATTTT. Its protein product is CASSQLAGDPSTDTQYF. The J gene is TRBJ2-3, the V gene TRBV4-3; TRBD2 matches at 10 bases. The CDR3 loop spans 17 amino acids. Germline CDR1 and CDR2: LGHNA and YSLEER. The ends lost 2 bases at V and 0 bases at J; junction bases unmatched: 5.

The V and J genes are TRBV27 and TRBJ2-1, with D perhaps matching TRBD2 (6 bases). CDR3 length equals 15 residues. V was pared by 3 bases and J by 0 bases, with 9 bases between. Germline values: CDR1 MNHEY, CDR2 SMNVEV (reference sequence). The CDR3 DNA reads as TGTGCCAGCAGTTTGGGGGACTCCTCCTACAATGAGCAGTTCTTC. Its protein is CASSLGDSSYNEQFF.

The rearrangement joins TRBV11-2 to TRBJ1-1; D might be TRBD1 (5 bases). The germline V and J ends were trimmed by 5 bases and 0 bases, with 19 bases remaining between them. Germline V gene data show CDR1 as SGHAT and CDR2 as FQNNGV. The CDR3 is 17 amino acids. Here the CDR3 DNA reads TGTGCCAGCAGCCTAGGGGTCACTAGGGATATGAACACTGAAGCTTTCTTT. This encodes CASSLGVTRDMNTEAFF.

This clone has a single count. J is TRBJ2-7 and V is TRBV5-1; 7 bases fit TRBD2. This CDR3 is built from 15 residues. Trimming at V came to 4 bases and at J to 8 bases, leaving 15 bases not matched to a gene. In germline, CDR1 is SGHRS, CDR2 YFSETQ. CDR3 in amino acids: CASSPVGRGSTKQYF. CDR3 nucleotides: TGCGCCAGCAGCCCCGTTGGGAGGGGATCCACGAAGCAGTACTTC.